This note documents a single T cell receptor beta chain sequence. The antigen it recognizes is unknown. One base away there is no much larger clone; base qualities are not given. From its cysteine to its phenylalanine, the CDR3 spans 14 amino acids. Of the read, only the CDR3 DNA is kept; its 42 bases are in frame from base 1. The junction shows trimming of 6 bases on V and 2 bases on J, plus 12 bases between the germline ends. From a lookup of the germline V gene, CDR1 and CDR2 are SNHLY and FYNNEI. This sample is drawn from a study of blood T cell repertoires in COVID-19 (TCRdb year 2020). With respect to the entire study: Samples from collaborators originated in the United States, Italy and Spain and spanned both the acute and convalescent phases of COVID-19. Deeply sampled blood TCRbeta repertoires from subjects exposed to, actively infected with, or recovered from COVID-19 were included in the dataset. Nearly every sample came with metadata listing a de-identified subject ID, COVID-19 status, age in years and sex. The samples were drawn from two sources: the first 160 participants of the ongoing ImmuneRACE study, and 1,254 subjects contributed by 6 global collaborators. A freely available public database, intended as a resource for researchers studying the immune response to SARS-CoV-2, is where the repertoires were released. Where available, HLA class I and class II types were taken from metadata supplied by the sample provider and were not determined by assay-based typing. The prospective study material was composed of cDNA or gDNA derived from T cells, B-cell-depleted T cells, or PBMCs.

Collaborating institutions collected whole blood in K2EDTA tubes following their own protocols. For TCRbeta analysis, collaborator samples were shipped as frozen whole blood, as isolated PBMCs, or as DNA extracted from either sample type. The immunoSEQ Assay, a bias-controlled multiplex PCR, was used to amplify TCRbeta CDR3 regions from genomic DNA. As for the authors' bioinformatics: The number of nucleated cells in each sample was estimated by amplification of reference gene primers within the assay. Sequence reads were collapsed and filtered to measure the absolute abundance of every unique TCRbeta CDR3 rearrangement. For each sample, productive Simpson clonality was calculated as the square root of Simpson's diversity index over productive rearrangements. TCRdb provides this immuneACCESS table in a form limited to in-frame rearrangements. Some clones are lacking; in checked studies, under half of them reflect an unresolved V gene, and why the rest are absent is not known. The V and J calls and the clone size are those of that table, but D and trimming were determined from the DNA. The sample includes about 300,000 clones, with about 84% observed a single time. Around 1.6% of the sample is held by the ten biggest clonotypes.

General study outcomes and caveats: Clinical and demographic metadata were provided uncurated, with the amount varying by source and participant.

Sequencing was performed on peripheral blood. The receptor's source is a woman aged 45-65 years with acute or convalescent COVID-19. The chain links TRBV2 with TRBJ2-3, with TRBD1 as a weak D call on 7 bases. Here is the DNA: TGTGCCAGCAGGCGGGACAGATACACAGATACGCAGTATTTT. It codes for CASRRDRYTDTQYF.